The 23 T cell receptor beta chains listed next were all sequenced from one sample in a study of blood T cell repertoires in COVID-19. Produced via immunoSEQ multiplex PCR; TCRdb's table is partial and in-frame only. This table holds some 190,000 clones, about 85% found once. The sequencing input was peripheral blood. The source of these receptors is a woman aged 80 or over with acute or convalescent COVID-19.

CDR3 nucleotide sequence: TGTGCCAGCAGTGAATCCCTAGCGGGAGAACAGGAGCAGTTCTTC. Translated: CASSESLAGEQEQFF. This chain connects TRBV6-1 to TRBJ2-1, with 10 bases that match TRBD2. Germline CDR1 reads MNHNS; CDR2 reads SASEGT. This CDR3 is built from 15 residues. Trimming cost V 2 bases and J 10 bases; bases outside gene matches: 8.

This chain connects TRBV5-4 to TRBJ2-1, with 9 bases lining up with TRBD2. The CDR3 covers 15 residues. Germline V CDR1 and CDR2: SGHNT, YYREEE (reference sequence). The junction had 2 bases not matched to a gene; V was cut back by 2 bases and J by 2 bases. For the CDR3, the DNA is TGTGCCAGCAGCTTCTCTAGCGGGACCTACAATGAGCAGTTCTTC. As protein: CASSFSSGTYNEQFF.

This rearrangement joins TRBV7-2 to TRBJ2-2, with D perhaps matching TRBD2 (5 bases). V shed 4 bases and J shed 7 bases, with 10 bases lying between them. From germline, CDR1 is SGHTA and CDR2 FQGNSA. The CDR3 runs to 13 residues. For the CDR3, the DNA is TGTGCCAGCAGCTATTCGGAGGTCGGGGAGCTGTTTTTT. Protein sequence: CASSYSEVGELFF. Based on the CDR3 plus reference TRBV7-2 and TRBJ2-2, the full variable domain is GAGVSQSPSNKVTEKGKDVELRCDPISGHTALYWYRQSLGQGLEFLIYFQGNSAPDKSGLPSDRFSAERTGGSVSTLTIQRTQQEDSAVYLCASSYSEVGELFFGEGSRLTVL.

The chain combines TRBV6-5 with TRBJ1-2, with a weak D call TRBD1 (5 bases). The germline V gene encodes CDR1 MNHEY and CDR2 SVGAGI. The CDR3 is 14 residues long. Trimming cost V 6 bases and J 7 bases, with 18 bases left between them. CDR3 amino acids: CASRSTGVGAGYTF. In DNA, the CDR3 is TGTGCCAGCAGATCCACGGGGGTTGGGGCTGGCTACACCTTC.

V gene TRBV7-2 combines with J gene TRBJ2-3, with 14 bases lining up with TRBD2. Germline V lookup: CDR1 SGHTA, CDR2 FQGNSA. The V and J ends lost 5 bases and 4 bases, in that order; junction bases with no gene match: 2. This CDR3 contains 15 residues. CDR3 nucleotides: TGTGCCAGCAGCCAGGGACTAGCGGGAGCAGATACGCAGTATTTT. This encodes CASSQGLAGADTQYF. Variable domain in full (rest from reference TRBV7-2 and TRBJ2-3): GAGVSQSPSNKVTEKGKDVELRCDPISGHTALYWYRQSLGQGLEFLIYFQGNSAPDKSGLPSDRFSAERTGGSVSTLTIQRTQQEDSAVYLCASSQGLAGADTQYFGPGTRLTVL.

The chain carries TRBV5-8 and TRBJ2-7; 7 positions match TRBD1. This CDR3 is built from 14 residues. Trimming removed 2 bases from V and 1 base from J; junction bases left unmatched: 3. CDR1 is SGHTS and CDR2 is YDEGEE in the germline V gene. CDR3 region: CASSFGDSSYEQYF. CDR3 nucleotide sequence: TGTGCCAGCAGCTTTGGGGACAGTTCCTACGAGCAGTACTTC.

The chain is built from TRBV6-2 or TRBV6-3 and TRBJ2-3, with 10 bases that match TRBD2. This CDR3 contains 16 residues. Germline CDR1 and CDR2: MNHEY and SVGEGT. The V and J ends lost 3 bases and 2 bases, in that order; junction bases with no gene match: 5. The CDR3 spells CASSYSSGRPTDTQYF. CDR3 sequence (DNA): TGTGCCAGCAGTTATAGTAGCGGGAGGCCCACAGATACGCAGTATTTT.

The table lists this clone with a few counts. Other DNA sequences in the same sample also yield this CDR3. This chain connects TRBV7-2 to TRBJ1-5, with TRBD1 as a possible D gene (5 bases). Germline values: CDR1 SGHTA, CDR2 FQGNSA. V lost 5 bases to trimming and J lost 0 bases, with 8 bases between them. This CDR3 region has 14 residues. The DNA of the CDR3 is TGTGCCAGCAGCCTCGACAGTAGCAATCAGCCCCAGCATTTT. Residues: CASSLDSSNQPQHF.

This clone was observed a few times. This chain links TRBV6-5 with TRBJ2-7, with 8 bases fitting TRBD1. The CDR3 has 15 residues. Looked up from germline, CDR1 is MNHEY and CDR2 is SVGAGI. After removal of 0 bases from V and 4 bases from J, the junction contained 5 bases not matched to a gene. CDR3: CASSYSLQGVYEQYF. CDR3 nucleotides: TGTGCCAGCAGTTACTCTTTACAGGGGGTTTACGAGCAGTACTTC.

This rearrangement joins TRBV6-2 or TRBV6-3 to TRBJ2-7; 8 bases align to TRBD2. Germline CDR1 MNHEY, CDR2 SVGEGT. The CDR3 is 15 residues long. J was trimmed by 1 base and V by 2 bases; bases with no gene match: 4. DNA of the CDR3: TGTGCCAGCAGTTACCCCGGGACTAGGTCCTACGAGCAGTACTTC. Translated, it gives CASSYPGTRSYEQYF.

The gene calls are TRBV7-2 and TRBJ1-1; D might be TRBD1 (5 bases). The germline CDR1 and CDR2 sequences are SGHTA and FQGNSA. CDR3 length equals 14 residues. The V and J ends lost 4 bases and 2 bases respectively, with 11 bases between them. The CDR3 DNA reads as TGTGCCAGCAGCTCTGGACATTACAACACTGAAGCTTTCTTT. Encoded protein: CASSSGHYNTEAFF.

The sample holds a few counts of this clone. The chain uses TRBV7-9 and TRBJ1-4, with 8 bases that match TRBD1. Germline V CDR1 and CDR2: SEHNR, FQNEAQ (reference sequence). The junction had 8 bases not matched to a gene; V was cut back by 0 bases and J by 8 bases. The CDR3 spans 16 residues. CDR3 sequence: CASSLARTGLGEKLFF. The CDR3 DNA reads as TGTGCCAGCAGCTTAGCCCGGACAGGGTTAGGGGAAAAACTGTTTTTT.

This clone came up once. The chain uses TRBV7-2 and TRBJ2-2; perhaps TRBD1 as D (6 bases). V was clipped by 1 base and J by 4 bases, with 19 bases between them. The CDR3 spans 18 residues. Germline CDR1 is SGHTA and CDR2 is FQGNSA. The CDR3 nucleotides are TGTGCCAGCAGCTTAGGCCAGGGGTTGGAAGTCGGCACCGGGGAGCTGTTTTTT. Protein: CASSLGQGLEVGTGELFF.

V and J are TRBV4-2 and TRBJ2-7; 14 positions match TRBD2. The CDR3 extends over 16 amino acids. Trimming cost V 0 bases and J 4 bases; bases outside gene matches: 2. CDR1 is LGHNA and CDR2 is YNFKEQ in the germline V gene. CDR3 bases: TGTGCCAGCAGCCAAGAGGGACTAGCGGGAGTGTACGAGCAGTACTTC. This encodes CASSQEGLAGVYEQYF.

The chain links TRBV5-6 to TRBJ2-1; TRBD1 matches 9 bases. Germline loops: CDR1 SGHDT, CDR2 YYEEEE. The CDR3 has 15 residues. V shed 1 base, J shed 8 bases, and the junction held 7 bases outside the gene matches. The CDR3 DNA is TGTGCCAGCAGCTTGACAGGGGGCGAGGATTATGAGCAGTTCTTC. Amino acids: CASSLTGGEDYEQFF.

The rearrangement uses TRBV18 and TRBJ2-7, with a weak D call TRBD1 (6 bases). V dropped 1 base and J dropped 5 bases, with 12 bases sitting between them. The V gene's germline CDR1 is KGHSH and CDR2 LQKENI. The CDR3 extends over 14 amino acids. Here the CDR3 reads CASSPRAGVHEQYF. The CDR3 DNA sequence: TGTGCCAGCTCACCACGGGCAGGGGTCCACGAGCAGTACTTC.

The genes are TRBV28 and TRBJ2-1; 13 bases are a match to TRBD2. This CDR3 contains 13 residues. Per the germline V gene, CDR1 is MDHEN and CDR2 is SYDVKM. Trimming cost V 10 bases and J 7 bases; bases outside gene matches: 4. The DNA of the CDR3 is TGTGCCATCGCGACTAGCGGGAGGAATGAGCAGTTCTTC. It codes for CAIATSGRNEQFF.

The chain employs TRBV5-1 and TRBJ1-1, with D uncertain. Germline loops: CDR1 SGHRS, CDR2 YFSETQ. The CDR3 covers 17 residues. V was clipped by 0 bases and J by 0 bases, with 15 bases between them. CDR3 DNA sequence: TGCGCCAGCAGCTTGGCATTCGGGCAGACTATGAACACTGAAGCTTTCTTT. Its protein product is CASSLAFGQTMNTEAFF.

This clone was counted a few times. The chain uses TRBV4-2 and TRBJ1-6; D possibly corresponds to TRBD1 (6 bases). The V end lost 0 bases, the J end lost 6 bases, and 9 bases lay between the germline ends. Germline CDR1 reads LGHNA; CDR2 reads YNFKEQ. The CDR3 is 15 residues long. In nucleotides, the CDR3 is TGTGCCAGCAGCCAAGATACCAGGGGTAATTCACCCCTCCACTTT. Residues: CASSQDTRGNSPLHF.

V and J are TRBV7-2 and TRBJ2-5; D is unclear. This CDR3 has 14 amino acids. CDR1 and CDR2 from the germline V gene are SGHTA and FQGNSA. The V end was cut by 1 base, the J end by 2 bases, with 8 bases between. CDR3 region: CASSLVAAQETQYF. CDR3 DNA: TGTGCCAGCAGCTTAGTAGCCGCACAAGAGACCCAGTACTTC. The full variable domain, its missing parts supplied by reference TRBV7-2 and TRBJ2-5, is GAGVSQSPSNKVTEKGKDVELRCDPISGHTALYWYRQSLGQGLEFLIYFQGNSAPDKSGLPSDRFSAERTGGSVSTLTIQRTQQEDSAVYLCASSLVAAQETQYFGPGTRLLVL.

The J gene is TRBJ2-1, the V gene TRBV5-6, with TRBD1 matching over 7 bases. The V gene end was trimmed by 4 bases and the J gene end by 12 bases; junction bases not matched to a gene: 7. The CDR3 covers 12 residues. The germline CDR1 and CDR2 sequences are SGHDT and YYEEEE. For the CDR3, the DNA is TGTGCCAGCAGCACTAGACAGGGTGGGCAGTTCTTC. Translation: CASSTRQGGQFF.

On this clone itself: The same CDR3 is also encoded by other DNA sequences in this sample. The gene calls are TRBV5-1 and TRBJ1-1, with TRBD1 matching 11 bases. The ends lost 3 bases at V and 3 bases at J; junction bases unmatched: 1. CDR1 SGHRS and CDR2 YFSETQ come from the germline V gene. The CDR3 has 14 amino acids. The CDR3 loop reads CASSSGQGDTEAFF. CDR3 sequence (DNA): TGCGCCAGCAGCTCGGGACAGGGGGACACTGAAGCTTTCTTT.

The chain carries TRBV15 and TRBJ2-3; the match to TRBD2 covers 12 bases. V dropped 1 base and J dropped 4; count of bases not matched to a gene: 12. The CDR3 covers 19 residues. Germline CDR1 is LNHNV and CDR2 is YYDKDF (reference sequence). This CDR3 is CATSRGPYILAGGSDTQYF. The DNA for the CDR3 is TGTGCCACCAGCAGAGGCCCATATATACTAGCGGGAGGTTCAGATACGCAGTATTTT.